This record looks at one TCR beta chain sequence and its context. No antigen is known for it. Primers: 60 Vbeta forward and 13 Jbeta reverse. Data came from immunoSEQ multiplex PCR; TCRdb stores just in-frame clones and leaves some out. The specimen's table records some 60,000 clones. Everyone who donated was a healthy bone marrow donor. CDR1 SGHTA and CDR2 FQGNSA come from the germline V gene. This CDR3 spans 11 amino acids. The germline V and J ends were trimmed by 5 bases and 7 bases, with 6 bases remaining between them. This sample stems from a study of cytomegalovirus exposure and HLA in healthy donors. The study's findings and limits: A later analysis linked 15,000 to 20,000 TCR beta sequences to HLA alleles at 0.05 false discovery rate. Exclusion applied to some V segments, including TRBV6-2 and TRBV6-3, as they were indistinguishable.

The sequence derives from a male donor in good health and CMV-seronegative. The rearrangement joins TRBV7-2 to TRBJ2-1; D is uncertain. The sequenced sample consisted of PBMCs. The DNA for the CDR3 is TGTGCCAGCAGCATCGTAAATGAGCAGTTCTTC. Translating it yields CASSIVNEQFF.